The rows below give T cell receptor beta chains drawn from one sample of a study of shared clonotypes between healthy human individuals. Clones were sequenced by immunoSEQ multiplex PCR, and TCRdb holds only the in-frame ones, with some missing. The data show about 2.4 million clones, with over 85% seen just once and roughly 0.36% held by the top ten. The sample comprised naive CD4+ T cells from PBMCs. These TCRs come from a man younger than 35 in good health. Some clones in this sample may be carry-over from other donors' samples. The CDR3 runs from the conserved cysteine through the conserved F or W. The order of the fields is V gene, clone size, J gene, D gene, CDR3 protein, CDR3 DNA. D genes are given only for firm matches. Clone size is stated in some rows and not others, as once, few, many or a class when expanded.

TRBV6-5,-,TRBJ2-1,-,CASSSLGREQFF,TGTGCCAGCAGTTCCCTCGGGCGTGAGCAGTTCTTC
TRBV27,-,TRBJ2-5,TRBD2,CASSLAGARETQYF,TGTGCCAGCAGTTTAGCGGGAGCGAGGGAGACCCAGTACTTC
TRBV28,-,TRBJ2-3,-,CASSLWAGTETDTQYF,TGTGCCAGCAGTTTATGGGCGGGAACCGAGACAGATACGCAGTATTTT
TRBV4-2,-,TRBJ2-3,-,CASSQVSTDTQYF,TGTGCCAGCAGCCAAGTGAGCACAGATACGCAGTATTTT
TRBV11-2,once,TRBJ1-1,TRBD1,CASSPQGAPEAFF,TGTGCCAGCAGTCCACAGGGGGCCCCTGAAGCTTTCTTT
TRBV9,-,TRBJ1-3,-,CASSLDSRSGNTIYF,TGTGCCAGCAGCCTCGACTCGCGCTCTGGAAACACCATATATTTT
TRBV10-1,-,TRBJ2-7,-,CASSAGTGYEQYF,TGCGCCAGCAGTGCAGGGACGGGGTACGAGCAGTACTTC
TRBV6-6,-,TRBJ2-3,TRBD2,CASSYWGGGIEDTQYF,TGTGCCAGCAGTTACTGGGGCGGGGGGATAGAGGATACGCAGTATTTT
TRBV5-4,-,TRBJ2-1,-,CASSLAGLLNEQFF,TGTGCCAGCAGCTTGGCCGGCCTTCTTAATGAGCAGTTCTTC
TRBV5-5,-,TRBJ2-7,TRBD2,CASSPGAGGYEQYF,TGTGCCAGCAGCCCTGGGGCGGGAGGCTACGAGCAGTACTTC
TRBV9,once,TRBJ1-5,-,CASSPLGGSNQPQHF,TGTGCCAGCAGCCCCCTTGGGGGGAGCAATCAGCCCCAGCATTTT
TRBV6-6,-,TRBJ2-1,-,CASQGGNYNEQFF,TGTGCCAGCCAGGGCGGTAACTACAATGAGCAGTTCTTC
TRBV5-8,once,TRBJ1-4,-,CASSYTGTDEKLFF,TGTGCCAGCAGCTATACAGGGACGGATGAAAAACTGTTTTTT
TRBV28,-,TRBJ2-3,-,CASSLARAGATDTQYF,TGTGCCAGCAGTTTAGCCCGGGCGGGGGCCACAGATACGCAGTATTTT
TRBV27,few,TRBJ1-1,-,CASRPSSRNTEAFF,TGTGCCAGCAGGCCCAGCTCTCGGAACACTGAAGCTTTCTTT
TRBV7-6,-,TRBJ1-5,TRBD1,CASSPMGGQGDQPQHF,TGTGCCAGCAGCCCAATGGGGGGACAGGGCGATCAGCCCCAGCATTTT
TRBV19,-,TRBJ2-7,TRBD2,CASSIGPSGRVNEQYF,TGTGCCAGTAGTATAGGGCCTAGCGGGAGGGTCAACGAGCAGTACTTC